The clone carrying this TCR beta chain was counted only a few times. Its antigen is not identified. Through a sample-barcoded 5' primer and a J-beta primer mix, a second PCR was run for about 7 to 12 cycles. Every sample gave at least 2.5 million paired-end reads containing CDR3. Each CDR3 protein is one row after TCRdb ran MiXCR on the 5' RACE reads. The table includes more than 500,000 distinct CDR3 sequences, 25% to 30% detected once. This sample is part of a study of blood T cells in healthy people across ages. The junction had 4 bases not matched to a gene; V was cut back by 9 bases and J by 5 bases. This CDR3 is 12 amino acids long. From germline, CDR1 is MGHDK and CDR2 SYGVNS. Broader study findings: Per million T cells, TCR beta diversity dropped about linearly as age rose.

Sequencing input: blood. This sequence originates from a woman aged 70-85 years in good health. The gene calls are TRBV25-1 and TRBJ2-4; 7 nucleotides line up with TRBD1. The DNA for the CDR3 is TGTGCCAGGAGACAGGGACAAAACATTCAGTACTTC. It codes for CARRQGQNIQYF.